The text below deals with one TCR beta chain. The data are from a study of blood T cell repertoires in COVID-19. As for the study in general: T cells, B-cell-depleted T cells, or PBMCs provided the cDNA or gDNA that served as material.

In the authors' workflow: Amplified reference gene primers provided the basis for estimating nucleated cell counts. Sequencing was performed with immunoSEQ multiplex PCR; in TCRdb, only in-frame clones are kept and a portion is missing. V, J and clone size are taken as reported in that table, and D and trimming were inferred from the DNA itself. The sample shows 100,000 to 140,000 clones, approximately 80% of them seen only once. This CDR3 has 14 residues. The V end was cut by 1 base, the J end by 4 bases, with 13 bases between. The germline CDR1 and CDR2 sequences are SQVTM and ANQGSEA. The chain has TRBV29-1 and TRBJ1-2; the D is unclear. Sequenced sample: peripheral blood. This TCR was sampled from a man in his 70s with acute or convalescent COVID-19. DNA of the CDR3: TGCAGCGTTGAAGTAGAGGTGGAGGGCTATGGCTACACCTTC. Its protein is CSVEVEVEGYGYTF.